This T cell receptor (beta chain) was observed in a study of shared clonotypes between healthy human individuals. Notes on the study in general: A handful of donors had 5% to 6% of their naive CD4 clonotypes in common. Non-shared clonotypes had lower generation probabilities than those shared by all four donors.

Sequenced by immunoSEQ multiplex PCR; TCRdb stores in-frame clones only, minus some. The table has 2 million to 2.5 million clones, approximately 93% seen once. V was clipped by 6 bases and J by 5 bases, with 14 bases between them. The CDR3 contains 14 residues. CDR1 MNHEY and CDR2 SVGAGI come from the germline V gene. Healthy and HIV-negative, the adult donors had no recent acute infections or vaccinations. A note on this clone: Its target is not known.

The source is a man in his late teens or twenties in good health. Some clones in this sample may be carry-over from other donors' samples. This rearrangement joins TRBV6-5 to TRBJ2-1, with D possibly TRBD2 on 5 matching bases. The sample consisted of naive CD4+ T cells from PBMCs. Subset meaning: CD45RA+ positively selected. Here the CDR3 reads CASSQPGSNNEQFF. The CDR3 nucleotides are TGTGCCAGCAGCCAGCCGGGGAGCAACAATGAGCAGTTCTTC.